This T cell receptor beta chain appears in the sequencing data of a study of cytomegalovirus exposure and HLA in healthy donors (TCRdb year 2017). Concerning the study at large: In an earlier analysis of 450 to 750 of the donors, less than 350 Gb of sequence data and 117 million unique TCR beta sequences from 180 million or so T cells were reported. The number of typed donors differed by locus: 629-630 for A, B, C, DRB1 and DQB1; 522 for DQA1; around 580 for DPA1; and 400 to 480 for DPB1. To study patterns of TCR occurrence, a later analysis re-analyzed previously published TCR beta repertoires from around 700 donors and added high-resolution HLA genotyping. In the later analysis, no new phenotypic data were used to find candidate immune exposures; instead, reliance was placed on TCR beta sequences and their occurrence across donors. An earlier analysis of several hundred of the donors used high-throughput TCR beta sequencing to judge whether each TCR beta V gene segment behaved as functional or pseudogenic. A later genetic analysis used genome-wide SNP genotypes for about 65% of the 666 donors, treating that subset as a discovery cohort. Of the roughly 400 genotyped donors, more than 75% were placed in the genetic ancestry cluster associated with self-reported Caucasian donors. Besides the first cohort of around 670 subjects, a separate validation cohort made up of roughly 130 different subjects was used. The study combined high-throughput TCR immunosequencing, statistical association of individual TCRs with disease status, and machine learning to predict cytomegalovirus infection status. The aim of the study was to test whether cataloging public T cell receptors could identify signatures of past pathogen exposure. Roughly 5 DR-DQ haplotypes were treated as single units for association and clustering because of strong linkage in the cohort. An early release covering approximately 600 HLA-typed donors comprised about 290 gigabases of sequencing data and roughly 85 million unique TCR sequences. HLA typing covered class I and class II loci at four-digit resolution. The study profiled the T cell repertoires of hundreds of subjects by immunosequencing and related them to cytomegalovirus serostatus. Donor age, sex, ethnicity and CMV serostatus were compiled together with the repertoire data. Among 398 genotyped donors of the cohort, an average of around 220,000 unique TCR beta nucleotide sequences was sequenced per donor, of which 15% to 20% were non-productive. Every discovery cohort repertoire had been produced on one sequencing platform.

The cohort comprised 670 or so healthy bone marrow donors. Cohort members were all nominally healthy when sampled, although unrecorded immune exposures were likely present. The donor tested CMV seropositive, placing the donor among the approximately 290 seropositive members of the cohort. A peripheral blood sample was provided by each donor, and peripheral blood mononuclear cells were used for TCR beta sequencing. The Qiagen DNeasy Blood Extraction Kit was used to extract genomic DNA from the blood cell samples. Including cysteine and phenylalanine, the CDR3 has 13 amino acids. Only the CDR3 portion is preserved as DNA: 39 bases, with reading frame beginning at the first base. As encoded in the germline V gene, CDR1 is MDHEN while CDR2 is SYDVKM. V ends up 5 bases short and J 6 bases short, with an unmatched junction base count of 4. Receptors were amplified or captured by the immunoSEQ multiplex PCR assay. A mixture of 60 forward primers for TCR Vbeta segments and 13 reverse primers for TCR Jbeta segments was used in the multiplex PCR. The CDR3 region of rearranged TCR beta genes was amplified from genomic DNA with a multiplex PCR assay. The amplified TCR beta libraries were sequenced on the Illumina HiSeq System as 87-base-pair reads. As for the original processing: Across the roughly 670 repertoires, a later analysis counted roughly 84 million unique TCR beta chains, around 11 million of which were shared by at least two donors. Raw reads were error-corrected and collapsed into unique sequences by a nearest-neighbor algorithm in which closely related sequences were merged to remove PCR and sequencing errors. CDR3 sequences were aligned to IMGT reference sequences to assign V, D and J gene segments. For a sequence to be retained, at least a six-nucleotide match to both a V gene segment and a J gene segment was required. Rearrangements were called productive when the CDR3 lacked stop codons and stayed in frame with V and J; all others were non-productive. Following IMGT convention, CDR3 was defined as the stretch from the second conserved V-encoded cysteine up to the conserved J-encoded phenylalanine. Sequences without an unambiguous match to a single V gene segment were excluded from the earlier analysis of approximately 600 of the donors. In an earlier analysis of 450 to 700 of the donors, V segments were called functional above 56.7% productive rearrangements and were called segregating when the between-donor standard deviation exceeded 5%. A statistical classification framework was developed to diagnose cytomegalovirus status using the catalog of TCR beta chain sequences. A later analysis assigned V and J genes by comparing TCR nucleotide sequences with IMGT/GENE-DB human TR gene sequences. A later analysis assigned CDR3 sequences and most-parsimonious VDJ recombination scenarios with the TCRdist pipeline. In a later analysis, every TCR beta chain was defined by the combination of its CDR3 amino acid sequence and its V-gene family, and reads without a unique V-gene family were dropped. To address suspected cross-contamination and a sequencing artifact, a later analysis removed around 600 highly shared, low-generation-probability nucleotide sequences. In a later analysis, a clonal expansion index for each public chain was calculated from normalized within-repertoire ranks of inferred template counts. In a later analysis, generation probabilities were computed with a VDJ recombination model fitted to out-of-frame rearrangements, and the resulting probabilities were checked against IGoR. In a later analysis, TCR-TCR, TCR-HLA and TCR-CMV co-occurrence was scored with hypergeometric tests, and a repertoire-size bias correction was applied to TCR pairs. In a later analysis, false discovery rates were estimated by permuting HLA or CMV assignments 20 times. In a later analysis, co-occurring TCRs were grouped with DBSCAN, and TCRdist sequence similarity was added when clustering was performed within HLA-allele-positive subsets. Repertoires with fewer than 30,000 or more than 120,000 public chains were left out of co-occurrence clustering, as were five repertoires with anomalous nucleotide sharing. Sourced from immuneACCESS, this table was stored by TCRdb with only in-frame sequences that have V and J called. A share of the clones is absent; for the studies checked, an unresolved V gene accounts for under half, and the remainder has no known explanation. V, J and clone size derive from that table, while D and trimming were established from the DNA sequence. The sample has about 160,000 clones on record, over 65% of them singletons. 2.8% of the sample is taken by the ten largest.

This clone came up a few times. No cognate antigen has been identified for it. No qualities accompany the bases; no much larger clone lies one base away. The investigation overall reported the following: In a later analysis, HLA-associated TCR beta chains showed more clonal expansion and lower generation probabilities than non-associated chains that were equally common. In a later analysis, over 15,000 TCR beta sequences were associated with specific HLA alleles at a false discovery rate of 0.05. Only TCR beta chains were sequenced in this cohort, and the absence of alpha or paired-chain data limited detectable features. Broadly in line with IMGT annotations, most TCR beta V segments showed up in productive rearrangements about 90% or about 30% of the time in an earlier analysis of 450 to 600 of the donors. The study gave a list of around 170 TCR beta chains associated with cytomegalovirus. Strong co-occurrence of HLA alleles, especially DR and DQ, made assigning TCR associations to individual alleles difficult. In a later genetic analysis, fewer N-insertions in productive TCRs were reported among donors in an Asian-associated ancestry cluster than the roughly 640-donor mean. Because HLA typing was missing for some donors at each locus, association tests included only the typed subset. In a later genetic analysis, a missense DCLRE1C variant was associated with V-gene and J-gene trimming of TCR beta chains, and the association was replicated in an independent cohort. A later analysis found that most CMV-associated TCR beta chains appeared HLA-restricted, with HLA associations seemingly driven largely by CMV exposure. Most TCR sequences were observed very rarely across donors, whereas some public TCRs were present in many individuals. Correlated functional status among segregating V segments might reflect linkage disequilibrium, but an unknown experimental factor could not be ruled out. The only immune exposure information available for the cohort was CMV serostatus. Presence/absence analyses assumed roughly uniform sequencing depth across donors, an assumption that may not hold. In a later analysis, TCR association rates were found to vary across HLA loci, with the most associated TCRs seen for DRB1 alleles and the fewest for HLA-C alleles. Because counts were too low, seventeen rarely observed V segments, including chromosome 9 orphons, were excluded from the earlier analysis of some 590 of the donors. A cluster of highly shared sequence variants was judged likely to be a technical artifact of the sequencing pipeline. Some IMGT-functional V segments, including TRBV6-2 and TRBV6-3, could not be told apart with the 87-base-pair reads, so those segments were excluded. A further reported finding was that TCR beta sequences accurately predicted the HLA-A and HLA-B alleles for most subjects in the first cohort. According to the authors, the approach could potentially be generalized to other disease states and immunological phenotypes. Several of the top co-occurrence clusters appeared to be linked to parvovirus B19, influenza, CMV and Epstein-Barr virus, according to a later analysis. In vitro tests confirmed that three of the cytomegalovirus-associated TCR beta chains recognize cytomegalovirus antigens. The classifier was reported to diagnose cytomegalovirus status with high specificity and sensitivity in both the original and validation cohorts.

The chain is made from TRBV28 and TRBJ2-1, with 7 bases matching TRBD1. Sequenced input: PBMCs. The sequence was collected from a woman between 35 and 50 years old in good health and CMV-seropositive. Here the CDR3 is given as CASSVTGRNEQFF. The nucleotides read TGTGCCAGCAGTGTGACAGGGCGCAATGAGCAGTTCTTC. This CDR3, with the reference TRBV28 and TRBJ2-1 proteins standing in past its ends, gives the full variable domain DVKVTQSSRYLVKRTGEKVFLECVQDMDHENMFWYRQDPGLGLRLIYFSYDVKMKEKGDIPEGYSVSREKKERFSLILESASTNQTSMYLCASSVTGRNEQFFGPGTRLTVL.